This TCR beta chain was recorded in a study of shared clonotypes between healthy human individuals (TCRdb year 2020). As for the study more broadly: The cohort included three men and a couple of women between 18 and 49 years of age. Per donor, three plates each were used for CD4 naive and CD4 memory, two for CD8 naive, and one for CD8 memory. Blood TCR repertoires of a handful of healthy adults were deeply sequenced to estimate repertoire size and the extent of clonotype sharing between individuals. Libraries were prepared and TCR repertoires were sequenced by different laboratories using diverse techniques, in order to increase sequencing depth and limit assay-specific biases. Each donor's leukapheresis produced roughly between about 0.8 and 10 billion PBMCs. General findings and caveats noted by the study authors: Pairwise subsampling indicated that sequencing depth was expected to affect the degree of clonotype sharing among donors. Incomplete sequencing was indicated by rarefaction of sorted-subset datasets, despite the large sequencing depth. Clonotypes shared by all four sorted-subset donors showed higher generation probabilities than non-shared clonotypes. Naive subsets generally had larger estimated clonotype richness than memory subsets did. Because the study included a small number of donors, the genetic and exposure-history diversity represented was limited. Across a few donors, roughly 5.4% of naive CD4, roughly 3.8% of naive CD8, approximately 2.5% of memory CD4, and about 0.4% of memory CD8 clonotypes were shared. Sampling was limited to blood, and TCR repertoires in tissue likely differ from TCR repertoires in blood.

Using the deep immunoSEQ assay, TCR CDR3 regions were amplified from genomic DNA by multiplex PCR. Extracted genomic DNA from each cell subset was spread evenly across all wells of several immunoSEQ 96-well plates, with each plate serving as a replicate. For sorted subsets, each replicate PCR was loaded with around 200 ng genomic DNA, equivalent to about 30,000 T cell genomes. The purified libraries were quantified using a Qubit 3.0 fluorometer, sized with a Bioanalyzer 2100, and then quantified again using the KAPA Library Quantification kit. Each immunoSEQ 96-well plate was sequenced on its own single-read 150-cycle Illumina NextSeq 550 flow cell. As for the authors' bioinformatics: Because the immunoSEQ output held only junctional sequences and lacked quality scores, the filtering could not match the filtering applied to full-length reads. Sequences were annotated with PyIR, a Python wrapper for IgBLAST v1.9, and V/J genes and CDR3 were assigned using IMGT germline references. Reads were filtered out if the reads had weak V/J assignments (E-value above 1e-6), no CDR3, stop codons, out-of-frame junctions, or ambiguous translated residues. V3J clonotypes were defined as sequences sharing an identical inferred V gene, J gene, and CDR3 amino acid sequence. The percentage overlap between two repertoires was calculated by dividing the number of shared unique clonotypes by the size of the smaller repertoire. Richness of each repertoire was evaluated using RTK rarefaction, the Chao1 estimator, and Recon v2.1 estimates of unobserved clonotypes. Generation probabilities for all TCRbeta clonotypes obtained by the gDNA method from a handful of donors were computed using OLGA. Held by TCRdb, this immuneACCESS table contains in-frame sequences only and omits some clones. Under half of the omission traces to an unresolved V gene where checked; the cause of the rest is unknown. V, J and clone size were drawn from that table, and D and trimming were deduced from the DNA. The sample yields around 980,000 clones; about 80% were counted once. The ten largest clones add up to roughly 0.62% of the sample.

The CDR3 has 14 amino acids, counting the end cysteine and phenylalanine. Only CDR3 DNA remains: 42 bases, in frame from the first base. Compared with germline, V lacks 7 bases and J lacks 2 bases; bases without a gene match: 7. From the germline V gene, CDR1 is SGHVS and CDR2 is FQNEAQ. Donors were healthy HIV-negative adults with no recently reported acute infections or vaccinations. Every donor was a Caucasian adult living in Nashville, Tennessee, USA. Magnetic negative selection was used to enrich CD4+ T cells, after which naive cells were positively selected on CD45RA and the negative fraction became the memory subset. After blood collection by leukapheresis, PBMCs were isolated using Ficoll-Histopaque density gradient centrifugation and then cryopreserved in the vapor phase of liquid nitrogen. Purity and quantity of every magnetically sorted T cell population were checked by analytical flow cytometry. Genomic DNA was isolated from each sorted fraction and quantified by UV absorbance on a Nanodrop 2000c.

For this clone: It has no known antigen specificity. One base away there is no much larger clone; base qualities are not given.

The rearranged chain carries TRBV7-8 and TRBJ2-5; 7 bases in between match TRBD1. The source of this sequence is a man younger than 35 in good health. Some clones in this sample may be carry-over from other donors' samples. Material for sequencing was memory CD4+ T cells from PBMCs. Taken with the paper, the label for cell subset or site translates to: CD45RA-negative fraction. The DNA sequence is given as TGTGCCAGCAACCGACAGGGTTGGCAAGAGACCCAGTACTTC. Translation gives CASNRQGWQETQYF.